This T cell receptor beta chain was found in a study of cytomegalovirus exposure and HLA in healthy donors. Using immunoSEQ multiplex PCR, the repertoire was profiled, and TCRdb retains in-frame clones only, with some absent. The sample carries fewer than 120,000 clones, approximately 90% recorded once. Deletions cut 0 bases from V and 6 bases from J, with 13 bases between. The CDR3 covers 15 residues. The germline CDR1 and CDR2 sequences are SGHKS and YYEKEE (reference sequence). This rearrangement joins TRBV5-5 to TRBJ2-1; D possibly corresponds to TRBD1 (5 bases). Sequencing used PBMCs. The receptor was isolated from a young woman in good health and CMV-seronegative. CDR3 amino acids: CASSLGLQGSNEQFF. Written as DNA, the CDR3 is TGTGCCAGCAGCTTGGGCCTTCAGGGAAGCAATGAGCAGTTCTTC.